This TCR beta chain was observed in a study of T cell changes during pregnancy in multiple sclerosis. Deletions cut 4 bases from V and 4 bases from J, with 15 bases between. The germline gives CDR1 SGDLS, CDR2 YYNGEE. The CDR3 is 15 residues long. TCRdb's copy holds only in-frame clones and misses some; the assay was immunoSEQ multiplex PCR. The sample carries around 29,000 clones, approximately 87% recorded once. The material was CD8+ T cells from peripheral blood mononuclear cells, obtained after pregnancy. The sequence came from a female donor with multiple sclerosis, enrolled in a pregnancy study. This chain links TRBV9 with TRBJ1-5; TRBD1 might be the D (6 bases). Here the CDR3 DNA reads TGTGCCAGCAGCCCTTCGGACAGTCTAAATCAGCCCCAGCATTTT. This encodes CASSPSDSLNQPQHF. The full variable domain, completed using reference TRBV9 and TRBJ1-5, is DSGVTQTPKHLITATGQRVTLRCSPRSGDLSVYWYQQSLDQGLQFLIQYYNGEERAKGNILERFSAQQFPDLHSELNLSSLELGDSALYFCASSPSDSLNQPQHFGDGTRLSIL.